This T cell receptor (beta chain) came from a study of identical twins listed by TCRdb under 2016. For context, the study as a whole: TCR alpha and beta repertoires from monozygotic twins, unrelated adults of various ages and cord blood were deep-sequenced to test whether fetal clonotypes persist. Replicate twin experiments were performed at different times using different library preparation protocols to rule out contamination.

Library method: 5' RACE. Sequencing was performed on an Illumina HiSeq 2000. A universal primer binding site was introduced by template switching, and a unique molecular identifier was present in the final cDNA, enabling accurate counting of TCR cDNA molecules. Specific primers in the conserved constant-segment region were used to synthesize first-strand cDNA for the TCR alpha and beta chains. To control for contamination, every cDNA library carried two barcodes: a SMART-Mk sample barcode plus Illumina barcodes. TruSeq adapter sequences along with Illumina sample barcodes were introduced in two successive PCR steps. The TCR alpha and beta cDNA libraries were sequenced on the Illumina HiSeq platform using custom primers. As for how the authors treated the data: MiGEC was used to process raw reads and extract unique molecular identifiers, and MiXCR was used to find CDR3 positions. Recombination models were inferred per individual with the repgenHMM and IGoR tools using an EM algorithm. The analysis of shared clonotypes was done with the tcR package in R, with sharing normalized by the product of cloneset sizes. To study raw recombination free of thymic and clonal selection effects, out-of-frame nonproductive sequences were analyzed. In-frame beta chains were kept once TCRdb had trimmed the public reads at Q25 with fastp and called clones with MiXCR. Each record represents a unique CDR3 protein, reported with the most common genes and DNA among its rows. The V and J calls were determined by TCRdb, not by the authors. The sample contains approximately 1.8 million distinct CDR3 sequences, around a third of them found a single time. The ten most abundant clones make up about 0.3% of the sample.

Spanning cysteine to phenylalanine, the CDR3 consists of 15 amino acids. CDR3 DNA only is kept here, 45 bases in frame from base 1. The germline V gene supplies CDR1 WSHSY and CDR2 SAAADI. Deletion took 8 bases off V and 0 bases off J, with a span of 14 bases between the germline ends. General findings and caveats noted by the study authors: Fewer insertions were carried by abundant cord blood beta clonotypes; a weaker similar trend was observed in young adult naive repertoires, while no such trend was observed in memory repertoires. Conclusions relied on cross-sectional statistical analysis, since the same donors could not be followed over many years. In beta out-of-frame sequences, excess twin sharing was weaker, because having fewer shared sequences lowered the signal-to-noise ratio. Compared with coincidental sharing between unrelated individuals, an excess of low generation-probability sequences was observed among out-of-frame TCR alpha sequences shared between twins. In monozygotic twins, out-of-frame TCR alpha sharing was systematically underestimated by recombination models, although the models agreed with sharing between unrelated individuals. Invariant T cells such as MAIT and iNKT could partly confound zero-insertion analyses, though diverse VJ usage argued against this for most clonotypes.

As regards this clonotype: Which antigen it targets is not known. No clone much larger than this one lies a single base away; base qualities are absent.

Every donor was a healthy Caucasian. Sequencing used cord blood. Recombination linked TRBV10-2 to TRBJ1-3; no D gene can be assigned with confidence. The source is a newborn girl in good health. The CDR3 has the sequence CASRGFPISGNTIYF. In nucleotides, the sequence is TGCGCCAGCCGAGGGTTTCCCATCTCTGGAAACACCATATATTTT.